The 12 T cell receptor beta chains given below trace back to one sample, sequenced in a study of T cells in Graves' hyperthyroidism and ophthalmopathy. Authors of the study amplified TCR beta CDR3 regions from RNA transcripts. The HTBI primer set drove a first-round RT-PCR of the TCR CDR3. TCRdb recomputed calls from the multiplex PCR reads with MiXCR, one row per CDR3 protein. The sample lists fewer than 900,000 distinct CDR3 sequences, about 17% occurring once. Sequenced: blood. The receptors stem from a woman between 45 and 65 years old with Graves' hyperthyroidism that later progressed to Graves' ophthalmopathy.

This rearrangement joins TRBV6-1 to TRBJ2-1; 7 bases agree with TRBD2. The V segment lost 7 bases and the J segment 5 bases; nucleotides outside the gene matches: 5. There are 13 residues in the CDR3. CDR1 and CDR2 from the germline V gene are MNHNS and SASEGT. The CDR3 protein is CASTGRAHNEQFF. In DNA, the CDR3 is TGTGCCAGCACAGGGAGGGCCCACAATGAGCAGTTCTTC.

This clonotype was counted at least ten times. The rearrangement links TRBV5-1 to TRBJ1-6, with D hard to call. This CDR3 spans 17 amino acids. The germline V gene has CDR1 SGHRS and CDR2 YFSETQ. Deletions cut 4 bases from V and 0 bases from J, with 14 bases between. CDR3 sequence reads: CASSRTDISSYNSPLHF. The CDR3 region has the DNA TGCGCCAGCAGCAGGACGGATATAAGCTCCTATAATTCACCCCTCCACTTT.

V gene TRBV3-1 combines with J gene TRBJ2-1; possibly TRBD1 for D (7 bases). The germline V and J ends were trimmed by 2 bases and 7 bases, with 9 bases remaining between them. This CDR3 is 13 amino acids long. Germline loops: CDR1 LGHDT, CDR2 YNNKEL (reference sequence). In nucleotides, the CDR3 is TGTGCCAGCAGCCAACCAGGGGGGAATGAGCAGTTCTTC. This encodes CASSQPGGNEQFF.

The V and J genes are TRBV6-1 and TRBJ1-1; D is possibly TRBD1 (6 bases). Germline CDR1 reads MNHNS; CDR2 reads SASEGT. The CDR3 is 14 amino acids. V was shortened by 5 bases and J by 6 bases, with 16 bases between the two germline ends. CDR3 protein: CASSKQGPFAEAFF. CDR3 nucleotides: TGTGCCAGCAGTAAACAGGGTCCGTTCGCTGAAGCTTTCTTT.

This clonotype was recorded at least ten times. The chain recombines TRBV6-2 or TRBV6-3 with TRBJ2-1; 7 nucleotides match TRBD1. The CDR3 spans 15 residues. Germline V gene data show CDR1 as MNHEY and CDR2 as SVGEGT. J lost 4 bases, V lost 0 bases, and 3 bases had no gene match. Here the CDR3 DNA reads TGTGCCAGCAGTTACTCAAGGGACAGATACAATGAGCAGTTCTTC. Its translation: CASSYSRDRYNEQFF.

The V call is TRBV5-1, the J call TRBJ2-1; TRBD1 matches 9 bases. Looked up from germline, CDR1 is SGHRS and CDR2 is YFSETQ. The V gene end was trimmed by 3 bases and the J gene end by 8 bases; junction bases not matched to a gene: 9. The CDR3 sequence is 15 residues long. The CDR3 loop reads CASSYTGTGRDEQFF. The CDR3 nucleotides read TGCGCCAGCAGCTATACCGGGACAGGGCGCGATGAGCAGTTCTTC.

The CDR3 coding sequence is TGTGCCAGCAGCTTACCCCAGGACCAAGAGACCCAGTACTTC. Amino acids: CASSLPQDQETQYF. The genes are TRBV6-2 or TRBV6-3 and TRBJ2-5; D gene unclear. V was trimmed by 6 bases and J by 0 bases, leaving 11 bases between them. The CDR3 is 14 amino acids. In germline, CDR1 is MNHEY, CDR2 SVGEGT.

The chain combines TRBV6-1 with TRBJ2-7; the D gene is possibly TRBD2 (5 bases). CDR3 length: 15 amino acids. The V end was cut by 6 bases, the J end by 2 bases, with 17 bases between. Germline CDR1 MNHNS, CDR2 SASEGT. The CDR3: CASSDVMERAYEQYF. The DNA of the CDR3 is TGTGCCAGCAGCGACGTCATGGAGAGGGCCTACGAGCAGTACTTC.

The chain links TRBV7-3 to TRBJ2-5, with TRBD2 as a possible D gene (7 bases). This CDR3 contains 15 residues. Germline V CDR1 and CDR2: SGHTA, FQGTGA. Trimming removed 5 bases from V and 5 bases from J, with 18 bases in between. DNA for the CDR3: TGTGCCAGCAGCCTGGGCCGGGGGGCTCGGGAGACCCAGTACTTC. Protein product: CASSLGRGARETQYF.

This clonotype appeared many times. The chain employs TRBV2 and TRBJ2-7; D unresolved. Deletions cut 7 bases from V and 5 bases from J, with 15 bases between. This CDR3 is 13 amino acids long. The germline V gene has CDR1 SNHLY and CDR2 FYNNEI. The CDR3 here is CASMLALGDEQYF. Here the CDR3 DNA reads TGTGCCAGCATGCTGGCTCTGGGCGACGAGCAGTACTTC.

Comment on this clonotype: A much bigger clone sits one base away, suggesting this may be a read error. The gene calls are TRBV3-1 and TRBJ2-7; D possibly corresponds to TRBD1 (5 bases). The CDR3 loop spans 14 amino acids. V was cut by 0 bases and J by 6 bases, with 12 bases left in between. From germline, CDR1 is LGHDT and CDR2 YNNKEL (reference sequence). The chain's CDR3 is CASSQDLGRAEQYF. The CDR3 bases are TGTGCCAGCAGCCAAGATTTGGGCAGGGCCGAGCAGTACTTC.

This clonotype was found many times. This chain joins TRBV5-8 and TRBJ2-5; 8 bases are a match to TRBD1. Germline values: CDR1 SGHTS, CDR2 YDEGEE. The CDR3 runs 14 residues. The junction had 4 bases not matched to a gene; V was cut back by 0 bases and J by 6 bases. CDR3 sequence reads: CASSLGQGRQTQYF. CDR3 sequence (DNA): TGTGCCAGCAGCTTGGGACAGGGGCGACAGACCCAGTACTTC.